What follows describes a single T cell receptor (beta chain). There are 14 residues in the CDR3. V lost 1 base and J lost 3, with 7 bases in between. Germline loops: CDR1 LGHDT, CDR2 YNNKEL (reference sequence). Via MiXCR, TCRdb re-called the RT-PCR reads, giving one row per CDR3 protein. The table records 550,000 to 750,000 distinct CDR3 sequences, 13% to 15% of them present only once. This sequence originates from a female donor in good health, serving as a healthy control. This rearrangement joins TRBV3-1 to TRBJ2-1, with a possible D match to TRBD2 (5 bases). The specimen was memory CD4+ T cells from blood. The DNA of the CDR3 is TGTGCCAGCAGCCAAGGGACTGACTACAATGAGCAGTTCTTC. Encoded protein: CASSQGTDYNEQFF.